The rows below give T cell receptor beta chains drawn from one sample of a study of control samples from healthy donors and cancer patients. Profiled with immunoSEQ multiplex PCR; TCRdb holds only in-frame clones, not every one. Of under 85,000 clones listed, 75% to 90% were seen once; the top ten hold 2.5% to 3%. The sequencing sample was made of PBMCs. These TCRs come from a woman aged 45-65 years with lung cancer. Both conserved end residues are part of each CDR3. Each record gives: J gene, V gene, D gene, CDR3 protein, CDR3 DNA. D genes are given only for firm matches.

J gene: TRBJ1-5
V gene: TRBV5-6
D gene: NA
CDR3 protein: CASSRWGSNQPQHF
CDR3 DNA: TGTGCCAGCAGCCGTTGGGGGAGCAATCAGCCCCAGCATTTT

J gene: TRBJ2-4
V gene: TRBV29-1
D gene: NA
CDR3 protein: CSARGQGKGIQYF
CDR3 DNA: TGCAGCGCCCGAGGGCAGGGTAAGGGCATTCAGTACTTC

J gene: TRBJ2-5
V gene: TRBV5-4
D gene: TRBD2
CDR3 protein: CASSWTSGTGETQYF
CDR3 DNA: TGTGCCAGCAGCTGGACTAGCGGGACGGGAGAGACCCAGTACTTC

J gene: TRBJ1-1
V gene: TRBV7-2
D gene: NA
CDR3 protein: CASSFQGMNTEAFF
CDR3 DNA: TGTGCCAGCAGCTTTCAGGGGATGAACACTGAAGCTTTCTTT

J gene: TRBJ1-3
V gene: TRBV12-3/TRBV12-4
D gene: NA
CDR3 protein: CASSFQGNTIYF
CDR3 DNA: TGTGCCAGCAGTTTTCAGGGAAACACCATATATTTT

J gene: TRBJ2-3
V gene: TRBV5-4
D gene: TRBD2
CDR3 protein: CASSLRGLAVSTDTQYF
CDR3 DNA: TGTGCCAGCAGCTTGAGGGGACTAGCAGTTAGCACAGATACGCAGTATTTT

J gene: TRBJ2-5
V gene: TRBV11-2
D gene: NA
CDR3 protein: CASSLVAGRETQYF
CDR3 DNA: TGTGCCAGCAGCTTAGTCGCAGGCCGAGAGACCCAGTACTTC

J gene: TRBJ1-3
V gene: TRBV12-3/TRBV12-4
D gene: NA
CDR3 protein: CANFGDSGNTIYF
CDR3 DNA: TGTGCCAACTTCGGGGACTCTGGAAACACCATATATTTT

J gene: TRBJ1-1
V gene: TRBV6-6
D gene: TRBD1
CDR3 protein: CASSRLTGGSSAEAFF
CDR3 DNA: TGTGCCAGCAGTCGACTGACAGGGGGCTCTAGCGCTGAAGCTTTCTTT

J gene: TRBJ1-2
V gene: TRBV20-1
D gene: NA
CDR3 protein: CSAPDSGYTF
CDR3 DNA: TGCAGTGCCCCCGACAGTGGCTACACCTTC